This section outlines one T cell receptor (beta chain) sequence together with its context. The length of the CDR3 is 17 residues. Germline CDR1 and CDR2: SGHRS and YFSETQ. The J segment lost 0 bases and the V segment lost 0 bases, leaving 5 bases of the junction unmatched. This sample stems from a study of blood T cell repertoires in COVID-19. Study-wide background: Acute and convalescent COVID-19 samples came from the United States, Italy and Spain. PBMCs, B-cell-depleted T cells, or T cells were the source of the cDNA or gDNA that made up the material.

Method: immunoSEQ multiplex PCR; TCRdb's copy keeps in-frame clones and lacks some. The table lists about 52,000 clones, around 84% of them singletons, with 14% in the top ten. V is TRBV5-1 and J is TRBJ1-3; 8 positions match TRBD1. The material sequenced was peripheral blood. The TCR was taken from a man between 70 and 80 years old with acute or convalescent COVID-19. In DNA form, the CDR3 reads TGCGCCAGCAGCTTGGATCGGACAGGGCTCTCTGGAAACACCATATATTTT. It yields the protein CASSLDRTGLSGNTIYF.